This T cell receptor beta chain is from a study of blood T cells in healthy people across ages. Findings and caveats of the study: Measured against age, TCR beta diversity per million T cells decreased in a roughly linear manner. Diversity estimates from one million T cells were considered underestimates.

On this clonotype itself: The target antigen is unknown.

Alongside a J-beta primer mix, a sample-barcoded 5' primer served in a second PCR lasting about 6 to 11 cycles. TCRdb re-called the 5' RACE reads through MiXCR, storing one row per CDR3 protein. This sample has about 780,000 distinct CDR3 sequences, with 46% found just once. Germline V gene lookup returns CDR1 MGHRA and CDR2 YSYEKL. V lost 4 bases and J lost 8; bases outside the gene matches: 8. The CDR3 has 16 amino acids. This TCR derives from a man older than 75 in good health. Sequenced sample: blood. V is TRBV4-1 and J is TRBJ1-4; 12 positions match TRBD1. For the CDR3, the DNA is TGCGCCAGCAGCCTCGACGAAGGGACAGGGGGCGAAAAACTGTTTTTT. Amino acid sequence: CASSLDEGTGGEKLFF.